The sequence of this T cell receptor (beta chain) was determined in a study of shared clonotypes between healthy human individuals. Overall study findings and caveats: In a few donors, around 5.5% of naive CD4 clonotypes appeared in common. Clonotypes shared by all four sorted-subset donors had higher generation probabilities than non-shared clonotypes. It was anticipated that sequencing depth would influence how many clonotypes donors shared.

Measured with immunoSEQ multiplex PCR; TCRdb has only the in-frame clones, and not every one. The sample records about 1.5 million clones, approximately 98% being singletons. The CDR3 spans 10 residues. Germline V CDR1 and CDR2: SGHAT, FQNNGV. V lost 8 bases and J 10 bases, leaving 6 bases between the germline ends. Each of the donors was a healthy adult who was HIV-negative and had not had a recent acute infection or vaccination. Regarding this clone: Its antigen is as yet unknown.

Sequencing was performed on naive CD4+ T cells sorted from blood. Regarding subset: CD45RA+ positively selected. This sequence was found in a man younger than 40 in good health. The chain is built from TRBV11-2 and TRBJ2-6; the D is unclear. The CDR3 nucleotides read TGTGCCAGCGCGAGAAACGTCCTGACTTTC. Encoded protein: CASARNVLTF.